This T cell receptor (beta chain) was profiled in a study of cytomegalovirus exposure and HLA in healthy donors. The study's findings and limits: It was likely that a cluster of highly shared sequence variants was a sequencing artifact.

Concerning this clone: What it binds is not known.

V dropped 6 bases and J dropped 4; count of bases not matched to a gene: 9. The CDR3 totals 15 residues. Germline V gives CDR1 ENHRY, CDR2 SYGVKD. PCR primers comprised 60 Vbeta and 13 Jbeta primers. Assay used: immunoSEQ multiplex PCR; TCRdb lists only in-frame clones, some missing. The sample consists of approximately 190,000 clones, around 83% of them appearing once. Sequencing was performed on PBMCs. This receptor was obtained from a man in his forties or fifties in good health and CMV-seropositive. The chain is built from TRBV10-3 and TRBJ1-1, with 9 nucleotides matching TRBD1. CDR3 residues: CAIRDTGGQSTEAFF. Here the CDR3 DNA reads TGTGCCATCAGGGACACAGGGGGCCAAAGCACTGAAGCTTTCTTT.